The clone carrying this TCR beta chain occurred once. Its specificity is unknown. These data are taken from a study of cytotoxic CD8 clonotypes in ibrutinib-treated CLL. Here immunoSEQ multiplex PCR was the method, and the copy in TCRdb shows in-frame clones only, minus some. The table shows 35,000 or so clones, with over 70% occurring only once. General observations from the study: Sampling times (in sustained-remission versus progressing patients) were not the same.

In germline, CDR1 is SGHAT, CDR2 FQNNGV. V lost 11 bases to trimming and J lost 2 bases; unmatched junction nucleotides: 9. The length of the CDR3 is 15 residues. The sequencing here drew on PBMCs, taken at disease progression, from a patient treated with ibrutinib. The V call is TRBV11-2, the J call TRBJ2-1, with TRBD1 matching 10 bases. The receptor was derived from a human donor with chronic lymphocytic leukemia. The CDR3 coding sequence is TGTGCCTCCAGCCGGGGACAGGGGACCTACAATGAGCAGTTCTTC. This translates into CASSRGQGTYNEQFF.